This T cell receptor beta chain comes out of a study of early T cells in non-severe SARS-CoV-2 infection (dated by TCRdb to the early 2020s). Some background on the complete study: Bulk RNA from unsorted whole blood was used for TCR sequencing, so alpha and beta chains could not be paired.

The study was a case-control design nested within a healthcare worker cohort in London, UK, with weekly nasopharyngeal swab PCR tests and blood sampling. Between 23 and 31 March 2020, the week of the UK lockdown, healthcare workers were enrolled and then followed up weekly for as long as 16 weeks. Paper-wide results and their limitations: Matching against VDJdb was skewed toward anti-spike CD8 responses, likely underestimated virus-specific expansions, and missed private and CD4 specificities.

The CDR3, cysteine through phenylalanine, is 13 amino acids long. Of all the DNA, just the CDR3 is kept, 39 bases in frame from base 1. For CDR1 and CDR2, the germline V gene (reference sequence) lists SEHNR and FQNEAQ. Trimming at the junction amounts to 2 bases on V and 6 bases on J, and the germline ends lie 11 bases apart. The library was built by means of 5' RACE. The reads were generated on a NextSeq 500. The TCR library protocol attached unique molecular identifiers to individual cDNA molecules to correct for sequencing error and PCR bias. Sequencing covered both TCR alpha and beta chains, and within each sample the abundances of alpha and beta sequences were tightly co-correlated. From the authors' description of their analysis: Decombinator V4 was used to perform V gene, J gene and CDR3 annotation of TCR sequences. Expanded TCRs were defined as changing significantly between any two time points under a Poisson model with p below 0.0001. Abundances of TCRs were expressed as counts per million after normalisation to the total number of TCRs sequenced in each sample. TRAV1-2 paired with TRAJ12, TRAJ20 or TRAJ33 defined MAIT TCRs, while TRAV10 paired with TRAJ18 defined iNKT TCRs. VDJdb, accessed 1 November 2021, was searched for CMV, EBV and SARS-CoV-2 annotated TCRs, excluding TCRs annotated for multiple antigens. The public reads were reprocessed in TCRdb via fastp at Q25 and MiXCR, keeping in-frame beta chains. Identical CDR3 proteins give one entry, which carries the most common genes and DNA. The V and J calls shown here were made by TCRdb, not taken from the authors' results. Recorded for this sample are 100,000 to 130,000 distinct CDR3 sequences; 9% to 14% of them occurred a single time. The ten largest clones take up around 2.9% of the sample.

This clonotype was observed many times. The clone's antigen remains unknown. Base qualities are missing; no much larger clone stands one base away. The origin of this receptor is an adult who was a healthcare worker with PCR-confirmed SARS-CoV-2 infection or an uninfected control (not recorded which). The V and J segments used are TRBV7-9 and TRBJ2-7; no confident D gene assignment can be made. Sample: whole blood. The CDR3 amino acid sequence is: CASSLISTGEQYF. The DNA reads as follows: TGTGCCAGCAGCTTAATTTCGACTGGCGAGCAGTACTTC.